Shown below are 26 T cell receptor beta chains from a single sample sequenced in a study of blood T cell repertoires in COVID-19. TCRdb's copy holds only in-frame clones and misses some; the assay was immunoSEQ multiplex PCR. The sample records about 140,000 clones, approximately 78% being singletons. Sequencing was performed on peripheral blood. The receptors originated from a woman of 80 years or more with acute or convalescent COVID-19.

The gene calls are TRBV27 and TRBJ2-7, with D possibly matching TRBD1 (6 bases). CDR1 and CDR2 from the germline V gene are MNHEY and SMNVEV (reference sequence). There are 13 residues in the CDR3. Trimming shortened V by 4 bases and J by 4 bases, and 11 bases separated the two germline ends. CDR3: CASSSRTEYEQYF. For the CDR3, the DNA is TGTGCCAGCAGTTCCAGGACAGAGTACGAGCAGTACTTC.

V is TRBV19 and J is TRBJ2-5, with 9 positions matching TRBD1. The CDR3 has 14 amino acids. Germline CDR1 and CDR2: LNHDA and SQIVND (reference sequence). The V gene end was trimmed by 3 bases and the J gene end by 7 bases; junction bases not matched to a gene: 6. The CDR3 loop is CASSIRTGEWTQYF. CDR3 DNA: TGTGCCAGTAGTATCCGGACAGGGGAATGGACCCAGTACTTC. The full variable domain, rest sourced from reference TRBV19 and TRBJ2-5, is DGGITQSPKYLFRKEGQNVTLSCEQNLNHDAMYWYRQDPGQGLRLIYYSQIVNDFQKGDIAEGYSVSREKKESFPLTVTSAQKNPTAFYLCASSIRTGEWTQYFGPGTRLLVL.

This clone is a singleton in its sample. The chain links TRBV20-1 to TRBJ2-7; D possibly corresponds to TRBD1 (6 bases). The CDR3 loop spans 15 amino acids. Trimming cost V 3 bases and J 1 base, with 16 bases left between them. The V gene's germline CDR1 is DFQATT and CDR2 SNEGSKA (reference sequence). This CDR3 is CSASARGKLSYEQYF. CDR3 DNA sequence: TGCAGTGCTAGTGCCAGGGGAAAACTTTCCTACGAGCAGTACTTC.

The rearrangement uses TRBV5-1 and TRBJ2-1; 15 nucleotides agree with TRBD2. Germline V CDR1 and CDR2: SGHRS, YFSETQ. This CDR3 has 15 residues. Trimming removed 4 bases from V and 6 bases from J; junction bases left unmatched: 2. The CDR3 here is CASSAGLAGGNEQFF. In nucleotides, the CDR3 is TGCGCCAGCAGCGCGGGACTAGCGGGAGGCAATGAGCAGTTCTTC.

This clone has just one count. The chain joins TRBV6-6 to TRBJ1-2, with 11 bases aligning to TRBD1. J gave up 5 bases and V 2 bases, and 7 bases lay outside the gene matches. The CDR3 length is 16 residues. Germline CDR1 reads MNHNY; CDR2 reads SVGAGI (reference sequence). The CDR3 sequence: CASSYEGQGALYGYTF. CDR3 sequence (DNA): TGTGCCAGCAGTTACGAAGGACAGGGGGCACTGTATGGCTACACCTTC.

The rearrangement joins TRBV5-1 to TRBJ1-5; D gene uncertain. The CDR3 is 14 residues long. Per the germline V gene, CDR1 is SGHRS and CDR2 is YFSETQ. V shed 0 bases and J shed 9 bases, with 13 bases lying between them. CDR3 DNA: TGCGCCAGCAGCTTGGATCCCAACAGTGGGCCCCAGCATTTT. Translation gives CASSLDPNSGPQHF.

The rearrangement uses TRBV19 and TRBJ1-2; TRBD1 matches at 7 bases. The CDR3 totals 13 residues. Per germline, CDR1 LNHDA and CDR2 SQIVND (reference sequence). Trimming at V came to 3 bases and at J to 2 bases, leaving 0 bases not matched to a gene. In nucleotides, the CDR3 is TGTGCCAGTAGTATGACAGGGAACTATGGCTACACCTTC. This sequence encodes CASSMTGNYGYTF.

V is TRBV6-5 and J is TRBJ1-5; D is possibly TRBD1 (5 bases). The V gene lost 5 bases and the J gene lost 11 bases, with 19 bases spanning the gap. Germline V lookup: CDR1 MNHEY, CDR2 SVGAGI. The CDR3 is 14 amino acids. This CDR3 is CASSPTDTDRSQHF. The CDR3 nucleotides read TGTGCCAGCAGTCCGACAGATACTGATCGGTCCCAGCATTTT.

The chain uses TRBV28 and TRBJ1-1; unclear D gene. V dropped 5 bases and J dropped 1 base, with 11 bases sitting between them. The CDR3 contains 14 residues. Germline CDR1 reads MDHEN; CDR2 reads SYDVKM. The CDR3 nucleotides are TGTGCCAGCAGTCACAGCATGAGGAACACTGAAGCTTTCTTT. This sequence encodes CASSHSMRNTEAFF.

This chain connects TRBV19 to TRBJ2-2; D is perhaps TRBD1 (5 bases). CDR3 length equals 14 residues. V was clipped by 3 bases and J by 2 bases, with 7 bases between them. Per the germline V gene, CDR1 is LNHDA and CDR2 is SQIVND (reference sequence). The CDR3 region is CASSIGANTGELFF. The DNA of the CDR3 is TGTGCCAGTAGTATTGGGGCAAACACCGGGGAGCTGTTTTTT.

A few counts support this clone. Distinct nucleotide sequences in the sample also encode this CDR3. J is TRBJ1-3 and V is TRBV3-1 (or the pseudogene TRBV3-2); D is ambiguous. The CDR3 loop spans 13 amino acids. Trimming took 4 bases from V and 0 from J, leaving 4 bases between them. In germline, CDR1 is LGHDT, CDR2 YNNKEL (reference sequence). CDR3 nucleotides: TGTGCCAGCAGCCCTAGCTCTGGAAACACCATATATTTT. Translated, it gives CASSPSSGNTIYF.

This sequence joins TRBV7-2 and TRBJ2-7; 11 bases map to TRBD2. Germline V gene lookup returns CDR1 SGHTA and CDR2 FQGNSA. The CDR3 is 13 amino acids. J was trimmed by 9 bases and V by 1 base; bases with no gene match: 2. CDR3 protein: CASSLELAGAQYF. DNA of the CDR3: TGTGCCAGCAGCTTAGAACTAGCGGGGGCGCAGTACTTC.

The chain carries TRBV10-3 and TRBJ2-7; tentative D call: TRBD2 (6 bases). This CDR3 is 15 amino acids long. Trimming pared 6 bases from V and 3 bases from J, leaving 18 bases between. The V gene's germline CDR1 is ENHRY and CDR2 SYGVKD. This CDR3 reads CAISQTAGGHYEQYF. CDR3 in DNA: TGTGCCATCAGCCAGACGGCAGGAGGGCACTACGAGCAGTACTTC.

The chain couples TRBV20-1 to TRBJ1-6; 7 nucleotides align to TRBD1. Per the germline V gene, CDR1 is DFQATT and CDR2 is SNEGSKA (reference sequence). J was trimmed by 7 bases and V by 6 bases; bases with no gene match: 0. The length of the CDR3 is 11 residues. The CDR3: CSADRNSPLHF. CDR3 nucleotide sequence: TGCAGTGCGGACAGGAATTCACCCCTCCACTTT.

The rearrangement joins TRBV5-1 to TRBJ1-1, with D maybe TRBD1 (6 bases). Per the germline V gene, CDR1 is SGHRS and CDR2 is YFSETQ. Trimming pared 6 bases from V and 0 bases from J, leaving 12 bases between. The CDR3 extends over 14 amino acids. The CDR3 sequence: CASKEQGLNTEAFF. The CDR3 bases are TGCGCCAGCAAGGAACAGGGACTGAACACTGAAGCTTTCTTT.

The CDR3 region has the DNA TGTGCCAGCAGCCTCCAGAGCGGTGAGGGTACTGAAGCTTTCTTT. Amino acids: CASSLQSGEGTEAFF. The V call is TRBV7-2, the J call TRBJ1-1, with D unresolved. CDR1 is SGHTA and CDR2 is FQGNSA in the germline V gene. This CDR3 has 15 residues. Between the trimmed V and J ends, which lost 5 bases and 5 bases, there was a span of 18 bases.

The chain carries TRBV5-1 and TRBJ2-3, with D possibly TRBD1 on 5 matching bases. V shed 3 bases and J shed 0 bases, with 11 bases lying between them. Germline loops: CDR1 SGHRS, CDR2 YFSETQ. This CDR3 comprises 15 residues. The DNA of the CDR3 is TGCGCCAGCAGCTGGACACTTCCTAGCACAGATACGCAGTATTTT. Translating it yields CASSWTLPSTDTQYF.

This clone has just a few counts. This rearrangement joins TRBV2 to TRBJ2-7, with TRBD1 identical over 9 bases. V shed 2 bases and J 5 bases; nucleotides not matched to a gene: 4. The CDR3 has 14 residues. Germline V gene sequence: CDR1 SNHLY, CDR2 FYNNEI. The CDR3 sequence is CASSERTGEDEQYF. DNA for the CDR3: TGTGCCAGCAGTGAAAGGACAGGGGAGGACGAGCAGTACTTC.

The V and J genes are TRBV10-2 and TRBJ2-1; 8 bases are a match to TRBD2. Looked up from germline, CDR1 is WSHSY and CDR2 is SAAADI. The CDR3 extends over 16 amino acids. With 2 bases clipped from V and 9 bases from J, the junction kept 12 bases outside the gene matches. CDR3 DNA sequence: TGCGCCAGCAGTGAGGACGCAGCGGGAGTTATGGGTGAGCAGTTCTTC. Its protein is CASSEDAAGVMGEQFF.

The chain joins TRBV9 to TRBJ2-2, with 10 bases that match TRBD2. Trimming removed 2 bases from V and 3 bases from J; junction bases left unmatched: 4. Looked up from germline, CDR1 is SGDLS and CDR2 is YYNGEE. This CDR3 spans 16 amino acids. The CDR3 DNA follows: TGTGCCAGCAGCGTTAGCGGGAGGCCCCACACCGGGGAGCTGTTTTTT. This sequence encodes CASSVSGRPHTGELFF. The variable domain in full, with the rest retrieved from reference TRBV9 and TRBJ2-2, is DSGVTQTPKHLITATGQRVTLRCSPRSGDLSVYWYQQSLDQGLQFLIQYYNGEERAKGNILERFSAQQFPDLHSELNLSSLELGDSALYFCASSVSGRPHTGELFFGEGSRLTVL.

This chain connects TRBV28 to TRBJ2-1; 9 bases agree with TRBD2. The CDR3 loop spans 14 amino acids. Germline values: CDR1 MDHEN, CDR2 SYDVKM. V gave up 4 bases and J gave up 4 bases; unmatched junction bases: 2. The CDR3 DNA reads TGTGCCAGCAGTTCGACTAGCGGATACAATGAGCAGTTCTTC. Residues: CASSSTSGYNEQFF.

V gene TRBV7-2 combines with J gene TRBJ1-2, with D hard to call. The CDR3 length is 13 residues. CDR1 SGHTA and CDR2 FQGNSA come from the germline V gene. Trimming shortened V by 1 base and J by 4 bases, and 7 bases separated the two germline ends. The CDR3, as DNA: TGTGCCAGCAGCTTAGGGGGAGTCTATGGCTACACCTTC. Residues: CASSLGGVYGYTF.

The chain has TRBV2 and TRBJ1-3; unclear D gene. Trimming removed 5 bases at V and 1 base at J, with 6 bases between. Germline V CDR1 and CDR2: SNHLY, FYNNEI. CDR3 length equals 13 residues. The CDR3 bases are TGTGCCAGCAGTCGGGAGTCTGGAAACACCATATATTTT. It encodes CASSRESGNTIYF.

The genes are TRBV7-9 and TRBJ2-5; D not resolved. CDR1 is SEHNR, CDR2 FQNEAQ, per germline (reference sequence). The CDR3 has 12 residues. V dropped 2 bases and J dropped 5 bases, with 6 bases sitting between them. This CDR3 is CASSLYSETQYF. The CDR3 DNA reads as TGTGCCAGCAGCTTATATTCCGAGACCCAGTACTTC.

The chain has TRBV3-1 (or the pseudogene TRBV3-2) and TRBJ1-1; D not certain. Germline CDR1 is LGHDT and CDR2 is YNNKEL (reference sequence). V was clipped by 0 bases and J by 3 bases, with 8 bases between them. The CDR3 covers 14 residues. The CDR3 nucleotides read TGTGCCAGCAGCCAAGAGCCGCGGGACACTGAAGCTTTCTTT. Translation: CASSQEPRDTEAFF.

CDR3 nucleotide sequence: TGTGCCAGCAGCTTACTAGGCCTCTACAATGAGCAGTTCTTC. It specifies CASSLLGLYNEQFF. This sequence joins TRBV7-2 and TRBJ2-1; D gene ambiguous. Trimming took off 2 bases at V and 3 bases at J, with 8 bases between the two ends. Germline V gene lookup returns CDR1 SGHTA and CDR2 FQGNSA. This CDR3 spans 14 amino acids.